The next 20 T cell receptor beta chains were all read from a single sample in a study of CD8 T cells in ankylosing spondylitis. Using its own MiXCR run on the 5' RACE reads, TCRdb lists one record per CDR3 protein. The sample shows about 220,000 distinct CDR3 sequences, about 10% of them seen only once. The sequencing sample was made of blood, either unsorted or a sorted T cell fraction (not recorded which). The receptors derive from a male donor with ankylosing spondylitis or in good health (not recorded which).

The chain combines TRBV29-1 with TRBJ2-1, with D possibly TRBD2 on 5 matching bases. The CDR3 sequence is 12 residues long. Per the germline V gene, CDR1 is SQVTM and CDR2 is ANQGSEA. V lost 3 bases to trimming and J lost 9 bases, with 12 bases between them. The CDR3 reads CSVEAGRGEQFF. The CDR3 DNA reads TGCAGCGTTGAGGCGGGTCGGGGTGAGCAGTTCTTC.

This clonotype was seen many times. The chain carries TRBV5-1 and TRBJ2-7, with 7 bases identical to TRBD2. Germline CDR1 SGHRS, CDR2 YFSETQ. V trimming: 3 bases; J trimming: 0 bases; junction bases outside the gene matches: 0. The CDR3 extends over 13 amino acids. The chain's CDR3 is CASSWGGSYEQYF. The CDR3 DNA reads as TGCGCCAGCAGCTGGGGGGGCTCCTACGAGCAGTACTTC.

Ten or more counts support this clonotype. The V gene is TRBV6-1, the J gene TRBJ2-5; D is ambiguous. Germline V gene sequence: CDR1 MNHNS, CDR2 SASEGT. Trimming took 3 bases from V and 5 from J, leaving 13 bases between them. There are 14 residues in the CDR3. The CDR3 DNA reads as TGTGCCAGCAGTGACCGGCCCGGTAGCGAGACCCAGTACTTC. Residues: CASSDRPGSETQYF.

Concerning this clonotype: A read error is possible here, since a much larger clone lies one base away. This chain joins TRBV12-3 or TRBV12-4 and TRBJ1-5; no firm D call. V gave up 3 bases and J gave up 2 bases, with 17 bases separating them. The CDR3 contains 17 residues. CDR3 residues: CASSFQPGRLGNQPQHF. CDR3 nucleotide sequence: TGTGCCAGCAGTTTTCAACCCGGAAGACTGGGCAATCAGCCCCAGCATTTT.

The sample holds many counts of this clonotype. This rearrangement joins TRBV7-9 to TRBJ2-3; 11 bases align to TRBD2. The length of the CDR3 is 15 residues. The germline gives CDR1 SEHNR, CDR2 FQNEAQ (reference sequence). Trimming took 4 bases from V and 4 from J; bases not matched to a gene: 4. The CDR3 coding sequence is TGTGCCAGCAGCTCTCTAGCGGGGGGACCAGATACGCAGTATTTT. Translating it yields CASSSLAGGPDTQYF.

This clonotype was observed a few times. The chain joins TRBV5-1 to TRBJ2-2; the D call may be TRBD1 or TRBD2 (5 bases each). Germline V lookup: CDR1 SGHRS, CDR2 YFSETQ. The length of the CDR3 is 15 residues. Trimming took 3 bases from V and 2 from J, leaving 11 bases between them. The CDR3 region has the DNA TGCGCCAGCAGCTGGGGACCGACAAACACCGGGGAGCTGTTTTTT. It translates to CASSWGPTNTGELFF.

This clonotype was seen repeatedly, ten times or more. The chain recombines TRBV10-3 with TRBJ2-7; D not certain. The CDR3 sequence is 13 residues long. V was clipped by 2 bases and J by 2 bases, with 7 bases between them. CDR1 and CDR2 (germline): ENHRY, SYGVKD. CDR3 amino acids: CAISEGGTYEQYF. In DNA form, the CDR3 reads TGTGCCATCAGTGAGGGCGGTACCTACGAGCAGTACTTC.

This chain uses TRBV7-2 with TRBJ2-5; D remains ambiguous. Trimming took 5 bases from V and 2 from J, leaving 12 bases between them. CDR1 SGHTA and CDR2 FQGNSA come from the germline V gene. CDR3 size: 14 residues. Written as DNA, the CDR3 is TGTGCCAGCAGCCCCCCCCCGGAGCAAGAGACCCAGTACTTC. Translation: CASSPPPEQETQYF.

This clonotype has only a few counts. The chain uses TRBV6-1 and TRBJ2-1; 8 bases fit TRBD1. Germline-derived CDR1 and CDR2 are MNHNS and SASEGT. Trimming cost V 7 bases and J 5 bases; bases outside gene matches: 7. The CDR3 contains 14 residues. The CDR3 sequence: CASKKDRANNEQFF. The DNA of the CDR3 is TGTGCCAGCAAGAAGGACAGGGCAAACAATGAGCAGTTCTTC.

The chain uses TRBV15 and TRBJ2-5, with D uncertain. There are 15 residues in the CDR3. Germline CDR1 is LNHNV and CDR2 is YYDKDF (reference sequence). Trimming removed 0 bases from V and 4 bases from J, with 12 bases in between. DNA of the CDR3: TGTGCCACCAGCAGAGATTTGAATAGAGGAGAGACCCAGTACTTC. It yields the protein CATSRDLNRGETQYF.

This clonotype has a count of ten or more. A read error is possible here, since a much larger clone lies one base away. The rearrangement uses TRBV5-1 and TRBJ2-3; possibly TRBD1 for D (6 bases). Germline V gives CDR1 SGHRS, CDR2 YFSETQ. CDR3 size: 14 residues. Trimming pared 2 bases from V and 0 bases from J, leaving 7 bases between. CDR3 nucleotide sequence: TGCGCCAGCAGCTTCGGACAGAGCACAGATACGCAGTATTTT. It is translated as CASSFGQSTDTQYF.

This clonotype was observed a handful of times. The rearrangement links TRBV10-3 to TRBJ2-5; a weak D match, TRBD1 (7 bases). The germline V and J ends were trimmed by 0 bases and 4 bases, with 15 bases remaining between them. Germline V gene data show CDR1 as ENHRY and CDR2 as SYGVKD. The CDR3 contains 16 residues. The CDR3 DNA is TGTGCCATCAGTGAGTCGTTCCAGGGGGGCAGAGAGACCCAGTACTTC. Residues: CAISESFQGGRETQYF.

This clonotype has ten or more counts. The rearrangement uses TRBV6-1 and TRBJ1-3; 9 bases fit TRBD1. CDR1 MNHNS and CDR2 SASEGT come from the germline V gene. Trimming took 6 bases from V and 0 from J; bases not matched to a gene: 6. This CDR3 has 16 amino acids. Here the CDR3 reads CASRSGTGSSGNTIYF. CDR3 sequence (DNA): TGTGCCAGCAGATCCGGGACAGGGAGCTCTGGAAACACCATATATTTT.

This sequence joins TRBV5-1 and TRBJ2-3; the D gene is possibly TRBD1 (6 bases). CDR1 is SGHRS and CDR2 is YFSETQ in the germline V gene. This CDR3 is built from 17 residues. Trimming stripped 2 bases from V and 1 base from J, with 17 bases between. The CDR3, as DNA: TGCGCCAGCAGCTTCTTAGGGGGTGGGAGCGGCACAGATACGCAGTATTTT. This sequence encodes CASSFLGGGSGTDTQYF.

This clonotype showed up many times. This chain connects TRBV20-1 to TRBJ2-7; D is uncertain. Per germline, CDR1 DFQATT and CDR2 SNEGSKA (reference sequence). V lost 4 bases, J lost 1 base, and 14 bases lay in between. The CDR3 contains 14 residues. CDR3 loop: CSATREGSSYEQYF. DNA of the CDR3: TGCAGTGCTACCCGAGAAGGGTCTTCCTACGAGCAGTACTTC.

This chain joins TRBV5-1 and TRBJ2-3; 16 bases line up with TRBD2. Germline V CDR1 and CDR2: SGHRS, YFSETQ. Trimming took 5 bases from V and 1 from J; bases not matched to a gene: 1. This CDR3 contains 16 residues. The CDR3 coding sequence is TGCGCCAGCAGTGGGACTAGCGGGGGGGGCACAGATACGCAGTATTTT. It yields the protein CASSGTSGGGTDTQYF.

This clonotype occurred a few times. The chain is built from TRBV19 and TRBJ2-1, with 9 bases identical to TRBD1. Germline CDR1 reads LNHDA; CDR2 reads SQIVND (reference sequence). This CDR3 region has 17 residues. V was pared by 1 base and J by 5 bases, with 9 bases of the junction left unmatched. CDR3 nucleotides: TGTGCCAGTAGTATAGGAGAGTTGGGGACAGGGCACAATGAGCAGTTCTTC. This gives the protein CASSIGELGTGHNEQFF.

This clonotype came up many times. V usage is TRBV28 and J usage is TRBJ2-1; TRBD1 aligns across 11 bases. Trimming took 5 bases from V and 3 from J; bases not matched to a gene: 6. The CDR3 has 16 amino acids. Looked up from germline, CDR1 is MDHEN and CDR2 is SYDVKM. The CDR3 sequence is CASSTSGTGGYNEQFF. CDR3 bases: TGTGCCAGCAGTACATCCGGGACAGGGGGCTACAATGAGCAGTTCTTC.

Ten or more counts support this clonotype. The chain links TRBV6-1 to TRBJ2-1, with D tentatively TRBD2 (6 bases). This CDR3 spans 16 amino acids. Looked up from germline, CDR1 is MNHNS and CDR2 is SASEGT. The ends were cut back, 2 bases at V and 0 bases at J, with 11 bases in the middle. The CDR3 spells CASSEYRGSSYNEQFF. CDR3 DNA sequence: TGTGCCAGCAGTGAATATCGGGGGAGCTCCTACAATGAGCAGTTCTTC.

The CDR3 sequence is CASSEDSGNTIYF. CDR3 nucleotides: TGCGCCAGCAGCGAGGATTCTGGAAACACCATATATTTT. The chain carries TRBV5-1 and TRBJ1-3; D unclear. The length of the CDR3 is 13 residues. From germline, CDR1 is SGHRS and CDR2 YFSETQ. V dropped 4 bases and J dropped 1 base, with 6 bases sitting between them.